These 27 T cell receptor beta chains were sequenced from one sample in a study of blood T cell repertoires in COVID-19. Generated by immunoSEQ multiplex PCR, the TCRdb table keeps only in-frame clones and is missing some. The table lists about 210,000 clones, approximately 78% of them singletons. The sequenced sample consisted of peripheral blood. These receptors were taken from a woman aged 35 to 49 with acute or convalescent COVID-19.

The chain links TRBV3-1 (or the pseudogene TRBV3-2) to TRBJ1-2; the D gene is possibly TRBD1 (6 bases). Trimming took 5 bases from V and 3 from J, leaving 16 bases between them. The CDR3 totals 15 residues. The germline V gene encodes CDR1 LGHDT and CDR2 YNNKEL (reference sequence). DNA of the CDR3: TGTGCCAGCAGCTCACATCGGGGGGCCGACTATGGCTACACCTTC. It is translated as CASSSHRGADYGYTF.

This clone has a handful of counts. The chain uses TRBV4-1 and TRBJ2-7; D gene ambiguous. Trimming left V 4 bases short and J 5 bases short, with 9 bases between. Germline CDR1 MGHRA, CDR2 YSYEKL. The CDR3 loop spans 12 amino acids. The CDR3 nucleotides are TGCGCCAGCAGCCCGAGCTTCAACGAGCAGTACTTC. This encodes CASSPSFNEQYF.

V and J are TRBV12-3 or TRBV12-4 and TRBJ1-1; D not certain. Trimming stripped 6 bases from V and 1 base from J, with 9 bases between. The CDR3 is made up of 13 amino acids. The CDR3 loop is CASRAWRNTEAFF. The CDR3 bases are TGTGCCAGCAGGGCGTGGAGGAACACTGAAGCTTTCTTT.

The gene calls are TRBV6-6 and TRBJ2-2; TRBD1 agrees at 8 bases. Losses at the gene ends were 8 bases for V and 7 bases for J; bases not matched to a gene: 9. The length of the CDR3 is 14 residues. Per germline, CDR1 MNHNY and CDR2 SVGAGI (reference sequence). The CDR3, as DNA: TGTGCCAGCCGGGACAGGCCCTCTGGCGGGGAGCTGTTTTTT. This translates into CASRDRPSGGELFF.

This clone was counted only a few times. This chain uses TRBV11-2 with TRBJ1-1; TRBD1 matches 7 bases. The CDR3 is 17 amino acids. Germline loops: CDR1 SGHAT, CDR2 FQNNGV. V was pared by 6 bases and J by 5 bases, with 18 bases of the junction left unmatched. CDR3 region: CASSNLEGAGGGTEAFF. CDR3 sequence (DNA): TGTGCCAGCAGTAACTTAGAGGGAGCAGGGGGAGGTACTGAAGCTTTCTTT.

The rearrangement uses TRBV13 and TRBJ2-1; tentatively, D is TRBD1 (6 bases). There are 15 residues in the CDR3. The germline CDR1 and CDR2 sequences are PRHDT and FYEKMQ (reference sequence). V lost 5 bases to trimming and J lost 3 bases, with 14 bases between them. DNA of the CDR3: TGTGCCAGCAGCCCCAGGGGAACGAACTACAATGAGCAGTTCTTC. Encoded protein: CASSPRGTNYNEQFF.

The chain uses TRBV6-2 or TRBV6-3 and TRBJ1-2; tentatively, D is TRBD1 (5 bases). CDR1 and CDR2 (germline): MNHEY, SVGEGT. Trimming took off 3 bases at V and 2 bases at J, with 10 bases between the two ends. The CDR3 runs 14 residues. The CDR3 is CASSYIDRNYGYTF. The DNA for the CDR3 is TGTGCCAGCAGTTATATCGACAGAAACTATGGCTACACCTTC.

The chain has TRBV18 and TRBJ2-7; a possible D gene is TRBD1 (6 bases). Germline CDR1 KGHSH, CDR2 LQKENI. The CDR3 contains 14 residues. V gave up 6 bases and J gave up 9 bases, with 21 bases separating them. The CDR3, as DNA: TGTGCCAGCTCCCGGGACACCCTCTCTGGGGTGCAGTACTTC. Translated: CASSRDTLSGVQYF.

CDR3 sequence reads: CASSSPRGLAIQETQYF. DNA for the CDR3: TGTGCCAGCAGTTCCCCTAGGGGACTAGCGATCCAAGAGACCCAGTACTTC. The rearrangement uses TRBV7-9 and TRBJ2-5; 10 bases are a match to TRBD2. Trimming took 6 bases from V and 1 from J; bases not matched to a gene: 11. CDR1 and CDR2 (germline): SEHNR, FQNEAQ (reference sequence). The CDR3 has 17 amino acids. The whole variable domain, remainder taken from reference TRBV7-9 and TRBJ2-5, is DTGVSQNPRHKITKRGQNVTFRCDPISEHNRLYWYRQTLGQGPEFLTYFQNEAQLEKSRLLSDRFSAERPKGSFSTLEIQRTEQGDSAMYLCASSSPRGLAIQETQYFGPGTRLLVL.

This clone was counted only a few times. The V gene is TRBV4-3, the J gene TRBJ2-7; 7 bases are shared with TRBD1. CDR1 LGHNA and CDR2 YSLEER come from the germline V gene. The CDR3 loop spans 14 amino acids. V trimming: 4 bases; J trimming: 5 bases; junction bases outside the gene matches: 8. CDR3 sequence: CASSPDREIHEQYF. The CDR3, as DNA: TGCGCCAGCAGCCCAGACAGGGAAATCCACGAGCAGTACTTC.

The chain links TRBV2 to TRBJ1-1; 7 nucleotides match TRBD1. In germline, CDR1 is SNHLY, CDR2 FYNNEI. Unmatched junction bases numbered 4, after V lost 10 bases and J lost 5 bases. The length of the CDR3 is 11 residues. The CDR3 bases are TGTGCCAACCAACAGGGGACTGAAGCTTTCTTT. It specifies CANQQGTEAFF. Using reference TRBV2 and TRBJ1-1 for the parts outside the CDR3, the full variable domain is EPEVTQTPSHQVTQMGQEVILRCVPISNHLYFYWYRQILGQKVEFLVSFYNNEISEKSEIFDDQFSVERPDGSNFTLKIRSTKLEDSAMYFCANQQGTEAFFGQGTRLTVV.

Concerning this clone itself: Different DNA sequences within this sample yield the same CDR3. The V call is TRBV5-1, the J call TRBJ2-1; 7 nucleotides align to TRBD1. Looked up from germline, CDR1 is SGHRS and CDR2 is YFSETQ. The CDR3 has 14 residues. V gave up 0 bases and J gave up 4 bases; unmatched junction bases: 1. CDR3 loop: CASSLGDSYNEQFF. For the CDR3, the DNA is TGCGCCAGCAGCTTGGGGGACAGTTACAATGAGCAGTTCTTC.

This sequence joins TRBV28 and TRBJ2-3; the match to TRBD1 covers 11 bases. In germline, CDR1 is MDHEN, CDR2 SYDVKM. The CDR3 has 16 amino acids. The ends lost 5 bases at V and 7 bases at J; junction bases unmatched: 11. CDR3 residues: CASSPRTGGFRNTQYF. CDR3 sequence (DNA): TGTGCCAGCAGTCCTCGGACAGGGGGCTTTCGAAATACGCAGTATTTT.

V and J are TRBV28 and TRBJ1-6, with D hard to call. Germline V gives CDR1 MDHEN, CDR2 SYDVKM. The CDR3 has 14 residues. V was clipped by 4 bases and J by 8 bases, with 12 bases between them. CDR3 sequence reads: CASSWRRLDSPLHF. The CDR3 nucleotides are TGTGCCAGCAGTTGGAGACGGCTTGATTCACCCCTCCACTTT.

The CDR3 is CASSPRGGRAYEQYF. The CDR3 DNA reads TGTGCCAGCAGCCCAAGGGGGGGGAGGGCCTACGAGCAGTACTTC. The rearrangement joins TRBV21-1 to TRBJ2-7; the table's TRBD2 call for D was not verified on the DNA. TRBV21-1 has pseudogene status. There are 15 residues in the CDR3.

The chain combines TRBV18 with TRBJ1-1, with 7 bases lining up with TRBD1. In germline, CDR1 is KGHSH, CDR2 LQKENI. The CDR3 runs 12 residues. V lost 3 bases and J lost 10; bases outside the gene matches: 5. The CDR3 spells CASSPRDSGAFF. The CDR3 DNA is TGTGCCAGCTCACCCCGGGACAGTGGAGCTTTCTTT.

This clone showed up just once. Other DNA sequences in the same sample also yield this CDR3. This chain uses TRBV4-1 with TRBJ1-2, with D possibly matching TRBD1 (5 bases). The CDR3 contains 15 residues. V lost 0 bases and J lost 0, with 8 bases in between. Germline V gene data show CDR1 as MGHRA and CDR2 as YSYEKL. CDR3 nucleotides: TGCGCCAGCAGCCAAGATCGGGGGACTAACTATGGCTACACCTTC. Translation: CASSQDRGTNYGYTF.

This clone came up a few times. This chain joins TRBV11-3 and TRBJ2-1, with 13 bases lining up with TRBD2. Per the germline V gene, CDR1 is SGHNT and CDR2 is YENEEA. The V segment lost 5 bases and the J segment 10 bases; nucleotides outside the gene matches: 11. CDR3 length equals 16 residues. CDR3 loop: CASSTWTSGGREEQFF. In DNA form, the CDR3 reads TGTGCCAGCAGCACCTGGACTAGCGGGGGTCGAGAGGAGCAGTTCTTC.

This clone was detected only a few times. V gene TRBV19 combines with J gene TRBJ2-7; no reliable D call. V gave up 1 base and J gave up 1 base, with 5 bases separating them. The CDR3 covers 13 residues. Looked up from germline, CDR1 is LNHDA and CDR2 is SQIVND (reference sequence). CDR3 region: CASSIVLSYEQYF. The CDR3 DNA follows: TGTGCCAGTAGTATAGTACTATCCTACGAGCAGTACTTC.

V gene TRBV10-2 combines with J gene TRBJ1-2; unclear D gene. This CDR3 region has 14 residues. From germline, CDR1 is WSHSY and CDR2 SAAADI. Trimming removed 0 bases at V and 4 bases at J, with 9 bases between. The CDR3 sequence is CASSESRRSYGYTF. DNA of the CDR3: TGCGCCAGCAGTGAGTCGAGGCGGAGCTATGGCTACACCTTC.

The chain joins TRBV5-1 to TRBJ2-7; no reliable D call. From germline, CDR1 is SGHRS and CDR2 YFSETQ. CDR3 length: 14 residues. V lost 0 bases and J lost 6, with 13 bases in between. The CDR3, as DNA: TGCGCCAGCAGCTTGGGGTTGGGCACGACCGAGCAGTACTTC. Its translation is CASSLGLGTTEQYF.

V gene TRBV7-8 combines with J gene TRBJ1-5, with TRBD1 identical over 11 bases. This CDR3 contains 17 residues. The junction had 8 bases not matched to a gene; V was cut back by 4 bases and J by 3 bases. Germline V gene sequence: CDR1 SGHVS, CDR2 FQNEAQ. The DNA for the CDR3 is TGTGCCAGCAGCTCCCCCCGGGACAGGGGGAACAATCAGCCCCAGCATTTT. Its translation: CASSSPRDRGNNQPQHF.

The rearrangement links TRBV6-5 to TRBJ1-4; no firm D call. The CDR3 is 14 residues long. Trimming took 2 bases from V and 5 from J, leaving 9 bases between them. CDR1 MNHEY and CDR2 SVGAGI come from the germline V gene. The CDR3 DNA follows: TGTGCCAGCAGTTACAGACAAGGAAATGAAAAACTGTTTTTT. It translates to CASSYRQGNEKLFF.

The J gene is TRBJ2-1, the V gene TRBV19, with D perhaps TRBD2 (7 bases). The V gene's germline CDR1 is LNHDA and CDR2 SQIVND (reference sequence). The ends were cut back, 6 bases at V and 10 bases at J, with 16 bases in the middle. The CDR3 runs 13 residues. DNA for the CDR3: TGTGCCAGTAGGCTAAGGGGGGGCCAGGAGCAGTTCTTC. This gives the protein CASRLRGGQEQFF.

J is TRBJ2-7 and V is TRBV7-2; no firm D call. The germline V gene has CDR1 SGHTA and CDR2 FQGNSA. The CDR3 consists of 14 residues. Deletions cut 4 bases from V and 0 bases from J, with 10 bases between. CDR3 in DNA: TGTGCCAGCAGCTCGTCCCAACTCTCCTACGAGCAGTACTTC. Translation gives CASSSSQLSYEQYF.

This chain uses TRBV29-1 with TRBJ1-1, with a tentative D call TRBD1 (5 bases). V dropped 2 bases and J dropped 4 bases, with 14 bases sitting between them. This CDR3 region has 14 residues. The V gene's germline CDR1 is SQVTM and CDR2 ANQGSEA. In DNA, the CDR3 is TGCAGCGTTGAACCTTCGGCGGGGCCCACTGAAGCTTTCTTT. Translation: CSVEPSAGPTEAFF.

This chain uses TRBV6-6 with TRBJ1-1; 8 nucleotides align to TRBD1. V lost 4 bases, J lost 0 bases, and 7 bases stayed unmatched. The CDR3 length is 16 residues. Germline V lookup: CDR1 MNHNY, CDR2 SVGAGI (reference sequence). CDR3 bases: TGTGCCAGCAGTTTCAACCGGGACAGGATGAACACTGAAGCTTTCTTT. Protein: CASSFNRDRMNTEAFF.